The 4 T cell receptor beta chains presented below share a single source sample, sequenced in a study of blood T cell repertoires in COVID-19. The table came from immunoSEQ multiplex PCR; TCRdb's copy has only in-frame clones and leaves some out. The sample lists over 150,000 clones, roughly 80% seen once, with roughly a tenth in the top ten. What was sequenced was peripheral blood. Receptors were obtained from a man between 65 and 85 years old with active or convalescent COVID-19.

The V call is TRBV2, the J call TRBJ1-3, with D perhaps matching TRBD1 (5 bases). The length of the CDR3 is 14 residues. From germline, CDR1 is SNHLY and CDR2 FYNNEI. Trimming stripped 7 bases from V and 5 bases from J, with 15 bases between. The CDR3 region has the DNA TGTGCCAGCAAAGACGGACAAGCGCGAAACACCATATATTTT. This encodes CASKDGQARNTIYF.

The chain uses TRBV6-5 and TRBJ1-1; TRBD1 is a possible D gene (5 bases). The V and J ends lost 5 bases and 7 bases respectively, with 11 bases between them. This CDR3 has 12 amino acids. Germline V gene lookup returns CDR1 MNHEY and CDR2 SVGAGI. In DNA form, the CDR3 reads TGTGCCAGCAGTCCACCGGGACTTGAAGCTTTCTTT. This gives the protein CASSPPGLEAFF.

The chain carries TRBV19 and TRBJ1-2, with 8 bases aligning to TRBD1. Germline values: CDR1 LNHDA, CDR2 SQIVND (reference sequence). The CDR3 runs to 15 residues. After removal of 3 bases from V and 4 bases from J, the junction contained 7 bases not matched to a gene. The CDR3 is CASSMAQGAAYGYTF. The CDR3 DNA sequence: TGTGCCAGTAGTATGGCCCAGGGGGCTGCCTATGGCTACACCTTC.

V usage is TRBV21-1 and J usage is TRBJ2-3; the table's D gene call, TRBD2, was not cross checked with the DNA. TRBV21-1 represents a pseudogene. The CDR3 runs 20 residues. The CDR3 nucleotides are TGTGCCAGCAGCAAAGCGCCGGGGACTAGCGGGGGCCCACCCCCAGATACGCAGTATTTT. Protein sequence: CASSKAPGTSGGPPPDTQYF.